This TCR beta chain came from a study of CD8+ T cells in alopecia areata. Study background: Patients received oral tofacitinib, 5 to 10 mg twice daily, for moderate-to-severe alopecia areata. It was 6 to 18 months of tofacitinib, and then there were 6 months off drug. Study-wide results and limits: Numerous expanded lesional clones remained in scalp and blood during tofacitinib. Scalp clonality decreased significantly with tofacitinib, and so did expanded CD8+ clones among the top 100.

cDNA serving as the sequencing template came from extracted, reverse transcribed RNA. Some clones are missing from TCRdb's copy, which holds only in-frame ones; the method was immunoSEQ multiplex PCR. The sample lists approximately 170,000 clones, around 56% occurring once. Treatment: oral pan-JAK inhibitor, 5-10 mg twice daily. To note about this clone: Its matching antigen is unknown.

V was cut by 2 bases and J by 4 bases, with 18 bases left in between. The CDR3 is made up of 17 amino acids. The V gene's germline CDR1 is LNHNV and CDR2 YYDKDF (reference sequence). The material sequenced was CD4+ T cells sorted from blood, taken at week 4, from a patient treated with tofacitinib. The gene calls are TRBV15 and TRBJ2-1, with D unresolved. This clonotype was sampled from a human donor with alopecia areata. CDR3 nucleotides: TGTGCCACCAGCAGACCGTCGTGGCCGGATTCTTACAATGAGCAGTTCTTC. Translating gives CATSRPSWPDSYNEQFF.